This T cell receptor beta chain was sequenced during a study of RUNX1 and TCR beta rearrangement in T-cell leukemia (TCRdb year 2020). For the study in its entirety: The comparison of TCR beta rearrangements and CDR3 junctions set fewer than 15 T-ALLs carrying mono-allelic acquired RUNX1 mutations against roughly 12 T-ALLs that were RUNX1 wildtype. Every RUNX1 mutation in the mutated group was heterozygous, with some ten located in the Runt homology domain and three in the transactivation domain. RUNX1 wildtype T-ALLs were matched for an immature maturation arrest stage, defined by absent cytoplasmic or surface TCR beta protein. RUNX1 wildtype T-ALLs were chosen to carry at least incomplete clonal TCR beta rearrangements so that D1 versus D2 segment comparison could be performed. More diverse maturation arrest stages were spanned by RUNX1-mutated T-ALLs, including cases arrested before the onset of TCR beta rearrangement. TCR beta rearrangements in human T-ALL were analyzed for comparison with findings from a Runx1 knockout mouse model. An earlier study had already determined the RUNX1 mutation status of the T-ALL cases. GRAALL-2003 and GRAALL-2005 were the multicentric trials. After EuroClonality multiplex PCR on genomic DNA, Genescan analysis was used to assess TCR rearrangements.

This clonotype registers as medium-sized (0.01 to 0.1%) within its sample. The clone's antigen remains unknown. No per-base quality is available; no much larger clone lies one base away. From cysteine to phenylalanine, the CDR3 is 17 amino acids long. The DNA shown is the 51-base CDR3, in frame from base 1. V drops 1 base and J drops 0 bases, leaving 11 bases in between. From the germline V gene, CDR1 is SGHRS and CDR2 is YFSETQ. Library preparation employed PCR. Sequencing instrument: Illumina MiSeq. Next generation amplicon sequencing was used to characterize TCR beta DJ and VDJ rearrangements. Regarding the original processing steps: Amplicon sequencing data were analyzed with the Vidjil software to identify clonal TCR beta rearrangements. Two-tailed Fisher exact tests compared TCR beta rearrangement characteristics between RUNX1-mutated and wildtype groups. TCRdb reran the public reads through fastp at Q25 and MiXCR, keeping productive beta chains. Each entry is one CDR3 protein sequence, shown with its most common DNA and genes. TCRdb's processing, not the authors' own work, is the source of the V and J calls. For this sample the table gives over 150 distinct CDR3 sequences, of which 38% were detected only once. The leading ten clones occupy around 90% of the sample.

For oncotyping and quantification of minimal residual disease, T-ALL samples were taken at diagnosis from children and adults treated according to protocol. Overall results and qualifications from the work: Among T-ALL clonal rearrangements, TCR beta D1 segment usage was roughly 82% in the RUNX1-mutated group and 61% in the wildtype group, a difference that was not significant. TCR beta CDR3 length or D segment truncation in T-ALLs could not be evaluated because too few clonal rearrangements were available. TCR beta J1 cluster usage was similar between RUNX1-mutated and wildtype T-ALLs, with no significant difference. Fewer RUNX1-mutated T-ALLs carried clonal TCR beta rearrangements (about 56%) than reported for T-ALL generally (over 75%).

The specimen sequenced was blood. The TCR originated in a male donor with T-cell acute lymphoblastic leukemia. Recombination joined TRBV5-1 with TRBJ2-6; confidence is insufficient to name the D gene. The bases read TGCGCCAGCAGCTTGTTAGTGGGCCTCTCTGGGGCCAACGTCCTGACTTTC. Protein translation: CASSLLVGLSGANVLTF.